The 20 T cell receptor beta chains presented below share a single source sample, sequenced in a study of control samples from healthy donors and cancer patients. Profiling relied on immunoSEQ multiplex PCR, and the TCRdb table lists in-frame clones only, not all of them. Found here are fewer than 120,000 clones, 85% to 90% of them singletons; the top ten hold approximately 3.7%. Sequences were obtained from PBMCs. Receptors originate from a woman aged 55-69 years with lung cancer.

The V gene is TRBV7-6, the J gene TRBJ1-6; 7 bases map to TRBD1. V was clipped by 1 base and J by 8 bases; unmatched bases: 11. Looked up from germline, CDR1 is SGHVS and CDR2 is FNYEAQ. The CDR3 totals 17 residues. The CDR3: CASSLERPTGKYSPLHF. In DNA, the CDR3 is TGTGCCAGCAGCTTAGAGAGGCCGACAGGGAAGTATTCACCCCTCCACTTT.

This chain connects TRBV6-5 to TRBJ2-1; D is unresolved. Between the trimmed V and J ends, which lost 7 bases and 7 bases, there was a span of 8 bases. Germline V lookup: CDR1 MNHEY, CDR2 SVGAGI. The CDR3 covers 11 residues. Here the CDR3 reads CASTTRNEQFF. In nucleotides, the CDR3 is TGTGCCAGCACAACCCGGAATGAGCAGTTCTTC.

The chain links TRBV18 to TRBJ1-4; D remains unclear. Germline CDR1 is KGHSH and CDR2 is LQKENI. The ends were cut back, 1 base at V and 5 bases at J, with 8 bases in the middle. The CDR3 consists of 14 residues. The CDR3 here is CASSPRTGNEKLFF. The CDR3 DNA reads TGTGCCAGCTCACCACGGACGGGGAATGAAAAACTGTTTTTT.

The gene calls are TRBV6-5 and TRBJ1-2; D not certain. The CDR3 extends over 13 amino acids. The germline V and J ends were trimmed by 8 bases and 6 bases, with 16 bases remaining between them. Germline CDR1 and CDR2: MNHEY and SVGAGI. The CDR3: CASLYSRGDGYTF. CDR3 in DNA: TGTGCCAGCCTTTATAGCCGCGGGGATGGCTACACCTTC.

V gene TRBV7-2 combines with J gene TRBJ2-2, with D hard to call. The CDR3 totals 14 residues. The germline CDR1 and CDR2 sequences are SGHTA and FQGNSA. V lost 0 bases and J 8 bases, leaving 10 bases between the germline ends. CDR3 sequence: CASSLAQSEGELFF. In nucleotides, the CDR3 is TGTGCCAGCAGCTTAGCGCAGAGTGAGGGGGAGCTGTTTTTT.

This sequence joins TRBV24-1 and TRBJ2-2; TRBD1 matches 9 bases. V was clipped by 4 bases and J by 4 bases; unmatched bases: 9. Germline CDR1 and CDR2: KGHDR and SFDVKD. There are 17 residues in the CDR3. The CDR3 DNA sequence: TGTGCCACCAGTGAGCCGACACAGGGGGCGGGCACCGGGGAGCTGTTTTTT. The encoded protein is CATSEPTQGAGTGELFF.

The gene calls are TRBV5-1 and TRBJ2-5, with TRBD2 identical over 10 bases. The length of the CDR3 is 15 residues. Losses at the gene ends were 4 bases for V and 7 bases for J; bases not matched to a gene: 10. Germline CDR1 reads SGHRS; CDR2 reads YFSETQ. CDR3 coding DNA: TGCGCCAGCAGCCCCGGACTAGCGGCCCTGGGGACCCAGTACTTC. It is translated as CASSPGLAALGTQYF.

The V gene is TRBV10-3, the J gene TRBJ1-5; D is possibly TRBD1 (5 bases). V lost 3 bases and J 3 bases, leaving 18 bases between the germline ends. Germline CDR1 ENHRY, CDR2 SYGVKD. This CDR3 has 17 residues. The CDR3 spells CAISEFLSGQDNQPQHF. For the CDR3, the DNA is TGTGCCATCAGTGAATTTCTATCGGGGCAGGACAATCAGCCCCAGCATTTT.

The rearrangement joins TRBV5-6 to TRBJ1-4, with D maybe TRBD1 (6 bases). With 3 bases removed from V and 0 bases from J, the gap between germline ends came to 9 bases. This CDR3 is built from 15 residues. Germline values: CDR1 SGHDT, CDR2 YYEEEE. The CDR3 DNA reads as TGTGCCAGCAGCTCCCCAGGGGCAACTAATGAAAAACTGTTTTTT. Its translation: CASSSPGATNEKLFF.

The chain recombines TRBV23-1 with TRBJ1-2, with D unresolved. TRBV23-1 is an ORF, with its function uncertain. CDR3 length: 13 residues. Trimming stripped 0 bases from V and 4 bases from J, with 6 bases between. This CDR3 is CASSQSSPYGYTF. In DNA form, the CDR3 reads TGCGCCAGCAGTCAATCTTCCCCCTATGGCTACACCTTC.

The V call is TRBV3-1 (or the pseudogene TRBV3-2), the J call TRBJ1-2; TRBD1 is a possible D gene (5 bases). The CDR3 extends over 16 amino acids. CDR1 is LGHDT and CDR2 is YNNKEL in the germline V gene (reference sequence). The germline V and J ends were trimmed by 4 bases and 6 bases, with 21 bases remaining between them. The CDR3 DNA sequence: TGTGCCAGCAGCCCGGGCTCGGGGCCGGCGGGAAATGGCTACACCTTC. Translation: CASSPGSGPAGNGYTF.

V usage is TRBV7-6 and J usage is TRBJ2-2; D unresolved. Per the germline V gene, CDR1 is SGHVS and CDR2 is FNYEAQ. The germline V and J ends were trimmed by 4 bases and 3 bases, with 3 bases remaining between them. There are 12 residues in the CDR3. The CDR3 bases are TGTGCCAGCAGCTCGTACACCGGGGAGCTGTTTTTT. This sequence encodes CASSSYTGELFF. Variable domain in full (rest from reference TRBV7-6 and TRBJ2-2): GAGVSQSPRYKVTKRGQDVALRCDPISGHVSLYWYRQALGQGPEFLTYFNYEAQQDKSGLPNDRFSAERPEGSISTLTIQRTEQRDSAMYRCASSSYTGELFFGEGSRLTVL.

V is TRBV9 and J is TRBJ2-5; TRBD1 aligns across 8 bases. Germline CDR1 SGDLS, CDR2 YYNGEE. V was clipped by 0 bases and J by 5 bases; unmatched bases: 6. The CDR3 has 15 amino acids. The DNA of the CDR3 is TGTGCCAGCAGCGTAGGGACAGGGTCCTATGAGACCCAGTACTTC. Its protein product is CASSVGTGSYETQYF. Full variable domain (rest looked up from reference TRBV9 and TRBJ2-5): DSGVTQTPKHLITATGQRVTLRCSPRSGDLSVYWYQQSLDQGLQFLIQYYNGEERAKGNILERFSAQQFPDLHSELNLSSLELGDSALYFCASSVGTGSYETQYFGPGTRLLVL.

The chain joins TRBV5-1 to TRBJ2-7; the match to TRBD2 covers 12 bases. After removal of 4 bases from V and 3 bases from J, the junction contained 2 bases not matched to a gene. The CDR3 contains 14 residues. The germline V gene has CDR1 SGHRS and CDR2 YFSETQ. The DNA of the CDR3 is TGCGCCAGCAGCATGACTAGCGGGAGCTACGAGCAGTACTTC. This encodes CASSMTSGSYEQYF.

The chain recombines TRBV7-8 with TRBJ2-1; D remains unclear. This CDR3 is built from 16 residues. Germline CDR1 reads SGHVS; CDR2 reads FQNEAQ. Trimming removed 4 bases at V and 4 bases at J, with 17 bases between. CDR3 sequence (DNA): TGTGCCAGCAGCTCCGGTTCTTCTATCGCATACAATGAGCAGTTCTTC. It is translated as CASSSGSSIAYNEQFF.

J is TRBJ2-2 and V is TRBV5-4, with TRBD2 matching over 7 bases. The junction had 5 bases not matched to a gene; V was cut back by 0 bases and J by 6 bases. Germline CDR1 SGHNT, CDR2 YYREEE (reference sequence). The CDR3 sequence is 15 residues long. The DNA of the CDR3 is TGTGCCAGCAGCTTGGGCGGGAGCGTCGCCGGGGAGCTGTTTTTT. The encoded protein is CASSLGGSVAGELFF.

CDR3 bases: TGTGCCAGCAGTTTTAAGGGGTCTAACTATGGCTACACCTTC. This codes for CASSFKGSNYGYTF. This chain uses TRBV28 with TRBJ1-2; D is perhaps TRBD1 (5 bases). This CDR3 region has 14 residues. Looked up from germline, CDR1 is MDHEN and CDR2 is SYDVKM. V shed 3 bases and J shed 0 bases, with 8 bases lying between them.

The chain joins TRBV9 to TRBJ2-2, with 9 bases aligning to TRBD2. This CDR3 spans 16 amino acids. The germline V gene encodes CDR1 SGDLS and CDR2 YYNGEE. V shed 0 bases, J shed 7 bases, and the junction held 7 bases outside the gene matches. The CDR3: CASSVAGREGGGELFF. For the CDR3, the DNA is TGTGCCAGCAGCGTAGCTGGGCGGGAGGGCGGCGGGGAGCTGTTTTTT. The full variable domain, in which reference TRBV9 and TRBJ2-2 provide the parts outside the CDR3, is DSGVTQTPKHLITATGQRVTLRCSPRSGDLSVYWYQQSLDQGLQFLIQYYNGEERAKGNILERFSAQQFPDLHSELNLSSLELGDSALYFCASSVAGREGGGELFFGEGSRLTVL.

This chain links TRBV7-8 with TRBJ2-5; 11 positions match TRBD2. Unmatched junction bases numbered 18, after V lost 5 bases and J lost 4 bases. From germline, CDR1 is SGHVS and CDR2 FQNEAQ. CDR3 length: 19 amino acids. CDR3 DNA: TGTGCCAGCAGCCCCTACGAAGGGGTTACTAGCGGGGGTAGAGAGACCCAGTACTTC. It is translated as CASSPYEGVTSGGRETQYF. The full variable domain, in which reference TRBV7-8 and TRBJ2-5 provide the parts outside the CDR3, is GAGVSQSPRYKVAKRGQDVALRCDPISGHVSLFWYQQALGQGPEFLTYFQNEAQLDKSGLPSDRFFAERPEGSVSTLKIQRTQQEDSAVYLCASSPYEGVTSGGRETQYFGPGTRLLVL.

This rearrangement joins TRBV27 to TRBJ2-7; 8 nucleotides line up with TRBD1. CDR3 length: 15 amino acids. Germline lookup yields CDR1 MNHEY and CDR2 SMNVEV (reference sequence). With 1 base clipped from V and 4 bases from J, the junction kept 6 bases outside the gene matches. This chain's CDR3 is CASSLLMGQDYEQYF. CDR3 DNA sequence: TGTGCCAGCAGTTTATTGATGGGACAGGATTACGAGCAGTACTTC.